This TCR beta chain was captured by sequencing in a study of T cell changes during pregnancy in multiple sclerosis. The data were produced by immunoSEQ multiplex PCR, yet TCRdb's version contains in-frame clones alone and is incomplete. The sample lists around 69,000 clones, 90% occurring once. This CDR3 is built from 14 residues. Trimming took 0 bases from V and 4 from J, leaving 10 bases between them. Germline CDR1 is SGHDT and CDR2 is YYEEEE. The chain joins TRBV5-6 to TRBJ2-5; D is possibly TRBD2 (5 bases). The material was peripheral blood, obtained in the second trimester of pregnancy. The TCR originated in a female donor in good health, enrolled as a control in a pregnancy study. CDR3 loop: CASSLVGERETQYF. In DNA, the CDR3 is TGTGCCAGCAGCTTGGTCGGGGAACGAGAGACCCAGTACTTC.